These 10 T cell receptor beta chains were all obtained from the same sample, sequenced in a study of T cells and Merkel cell carcinoma outcomes. Only in-frame clones appear in the TCRdb table, and some are missing; sequencing was by immunoSEQ multiplex PCR. Of roughly 5,800 clones listed, approximately 80% were seen once; the top ten hold roughly 6%. Sequenced material: tumor tissue from Merkel cell carcinoma. These TCRs come from a human donor with Merkel cell carcinoma.

This chain uses TRBV7-8 with TRBJ1-4; TRBD1 agrees at 8 bases. The CDR3 consists of 14 residues. Germline V lookup: CDR1 SGHVS, CDR2 FQNEAQ. V was pared by 5 bases and J by 5 bases, with 4 bases of the junction left unmatched. The chain's CDR3 is CASSPDRVNEKLFF. DNA for the CDR3: TGTGCCAGCAGCCCGGACAGGGTGAATGAAAAACTGTTTTTT.

This sequence joins TRBV5-6 and TRBJ2-7; 7 bases are shared with TRBD1. Germline CDR1 and CDR2: SGHDT and YYEEEE. This CDR3 has 13 residues. J gave up 4 bases and V 2 bases, and 3 bases lay outside the gene matches. The CDR3: CASSFGTAYEQYF. The CDR3 DNA is TGTGCCAGCAGCTTTGGGACAGCGTACGAGCAGTACTTC.

The chain links TRBV2 to TRBJ2-7; 8 bases fit TRBD1. J lost 8 bases, V lost 3 bases, and 12 bases had no gene match. The CDR3 extends over 15 amino acids. Germline assignment: CDR1 SNHLY and CDR2 FYNNEI. The CDR3 sequence: CASSEEGQALEKQYF. The CDR3 DNA follows: TGTGCCAGCAGTGAGGAGGGACAGGCCTTAGAGAAGCAGTACTTC.

This chain connects TRBV19 to TRBJ2-7; D not certain. The CDR3 contains 16 residues. V was shortened by 4 bases and J by 0 bases, with 16 bases between the two germline ends. Germline CDR1 is LNHDA and CDR2 is SQIVND (reference sequence). The CDR3 protein is CASSTPGRSSSYEQYF. In DNA form, the CDR3 reads TGTGCCAGTAGTACCCCGGGCAGATCGAGCTCCTACGAGCAGTACTTC.

V gene TRBV28 combines with J gene TRBJ2-3; D might be TRBD1 (6 bases). Per germline, CDR1 MDHEN and CDR2 SYDVKM. The CDR3 contains 13 residues. Deletions cut 6 bases from V and 3 bases from J, with 10 bases between. In DNA, the CDR3 is TGTGCCAGCAGACCGGACAGTACAGATACGCAGTATTTT. Its translation is CASRPDSTDTQYF.

V and J are TRBV29-1 and TRBJ2-7; TRBD2 aligns across 11 bases. The CDR3 loop spans 16 amino acids. Germline assignment: CDR1 SQVTM and CDR2 ANQGSEA. V shed 4 bases and J 0 bases; nucleotides not matched to a gene: 8. Written as DNA, the CDR3 is TGCAGCGTTGCTGACACTAGCGGGAGAAGCTCCTACGAGCAGTACTTC. Translated: CSVADTSGRSSYEQYF.

This clone showed up just once. The rearrangement links TRBV18 to TRBJ1-2, with D uncertain. There are 16 residues in the CDR3. Germline assignment: CDR1 KGHSH and CDR2 LQKENI. The ends were cut back, 4 bases at V and 7 bases at J, with 22 bases in the middle. CDR3 protein: CASSLAEGPAGFGYTF. CDR3 coding DNA: TGTGCCAGCTCACTGGCCGAGGGCCCGGCCGGTTTTGGCTACACCTTC. The complete variable domain, with remaining parts taken from reference TRBV18 and TRBJ1-2, reads NAGVMQNPRHLVRRRGQEARLRCSPMKGHSHVYWYRQLPEEGLKFMVYLQKENIIDESGMPKERFSAEFPKEGPSILRIQQVVRGDSAAYFCASSLAEGPAGFGYTFGSGTRLTVV.

J is TRBJ2-7 and V is TRBV28; 10 nucleotides line up with TRBD2. With 5 bases clipped from V and 7 bases from J, the junction kept 8 bases outside the gene matches. CDR3 length: 14 residues. Germline V gene lookup returns CDR1 MDHEN and CDR2 SYDVKM. CDR3 nucleotide sequence: TGTGCCAGCAGTCTCCTAGCGGGAGCGGGTGAGCAGTACTTC. This sequence encodes CASSLLAGAGEQYF.

The chain recombines TRBV2 with TRBJ2-1; D is perhaps TRBD2 (6 bases). The CDR3 has 15 amino acids. Germline lookup yields CDR1 SNHLY and CDR2 FYNNEI. Deletions cut 3 bases from V and 6 bases from J, with 15 bases between. As DNA, the CDR3 is TGTGCCAGCAGTGACCGCCTCGGGGGATTCAATGAGCAGTTCTTC. Amino acid sequence: CASSDRLGGFNEQFF.

The CDR3 here is CASSQDPPSGSHQETQYF. CDR3 bases: TGCGCCAGCAGCCAAGACCCCCCTAGCGGGAGCCACCAAGAGACCCAGTACTTC. V is TRBV4-1 and J is TRBJ2-5; TRBD2 agrees at 10 bases. Unmatched junction bases numbered 7, after V lost 0 bases and J lost 0 bases. The CDR3 has 18 amino acids. Germline-derived CDR1 and CDR2 are MGHRA and YSYEKL.